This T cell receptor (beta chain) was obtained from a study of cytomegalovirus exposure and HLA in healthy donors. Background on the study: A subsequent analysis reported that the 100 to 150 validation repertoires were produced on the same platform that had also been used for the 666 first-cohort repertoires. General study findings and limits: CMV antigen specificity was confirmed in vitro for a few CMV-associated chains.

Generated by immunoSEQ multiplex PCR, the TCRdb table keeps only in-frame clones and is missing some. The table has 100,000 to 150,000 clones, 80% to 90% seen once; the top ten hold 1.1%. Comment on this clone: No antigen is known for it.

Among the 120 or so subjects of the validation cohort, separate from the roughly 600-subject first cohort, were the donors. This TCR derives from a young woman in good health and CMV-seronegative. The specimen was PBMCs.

The CDR3 region has the DNA TGTGCCAGCAGTCAAGCGGAGAAGGACTATGGCTACACCTTC. This translates into CASSQAEKDYGYTF. The chain links TRBV6-5 to TRBJ1-2, with D hard to call. Trimming pared 5 bases from V and 3 bases from J, leaving 13 bases between. CDR1 MNHEY and CDR2 SVGAGI come from the germline V gene. The CDR3 covers 14 residues.